This T cell receptor (beta chain) is from a study of metastatic and nonmetastatic thyroid tumors. Study context: Patients with malignant and benign thyroid disease provided blood and tumor or nodule tissue, whose repertoires were compared. Study-level results: Benign nodules were reported to have significantly lower TCR beta diversity than malignant thyroid tumors, in blood and tumor.

Under the authors' procedure: Using the CDR3 differences seen across clinicopathological groups, the authors built a distant-metastasis classifier for papillary thyroid cancer, which was meant to discriminate distant-metastatic patients. MiXCR re-clonotyped the PCR reads for TCRdb. TCRdb, rather than the study authors, made the V and J calls. Among 24,000 or so clones listed, over 9.5% were seen once. The CDR3 has 16 residues. Looked up from germline, CDR1 is MGHDK and CDR2 is SYGVNS. V lost 4 bases and J lost 3, with 15 bases in between. This clone was found many times. Its antigen is unknown. Prior to thyroid surgery, none of the patients had received any treatment.

V is TRBV25-1 and J is TRBJ2-2; D perhaps matches TRBD2 (6 bases). The sequenced sample consisted of blood. This sequence was found in a female donor with papillary thyroid cancer or a benign thyroid nodule (not recorded which). Some clones in this sample may be carry-over from other donors' samples. This chain's CDR3 is CASSVRGAGYTGELFF. The CDR3 DNA sequence: TGTGCCAGCAGTGTCCGCGGGGCGGGTTACACCGGGGAGCTGTTTTTT.